This TCR beta chain was retrieved from a study of T-cell reconstitution after alpha-beta-depleted transplantation in children. Study-level points and caveats: Reported findings indicate that, about two months after transplant, alpha-beta T cells came from several hundred expanded clones, which were derived from non-depleted graft cells.

Trimming removed 2 bases from V and 2 bases from J, with 10 bases in between. Looked up from germline, CDR1 is SGHVS and CDR2 is FQNEAQ. There are 14 residues in the CDR3. Preparation of the TCRbeta library involved a method that used unique molecular identifiers. MiXCR was run by TCRdb on the PCR reads, yielding one entry per CDR3 protein. The sample carries some 120,000 distinct CDR3 sequences, about 9.6% recorded once. This clonotype was counted between two and nine times. Antigen specificity is unknown. Specimen: PBMCs, mostly from graft donor cells, collected 180 days after TCRalphabeta/CD19-depleted stem cell transplant. This sequence originates from a girl under two years old who had a stem cell transplant for combined immunodeficiency, so the T cells may come from the graft donor. The rearrangement uses TRBV7-8 and TRBJ2-7; D ambiguous. CDR3 DNA: TGTGCCAGCAGCTTATTAGGGTACGCCTACGAGCAGTACTTC. Translating gives CASSLLGYAYEQYF.